This T cell receptor beta chain was sequenced during a study of shared clonotypes between healthy human individuals. The table came from immunoSEQ multiplex PCR; TCRdb's copy has only in-frame clones and leaves some out. The sample records 550,000 to 700,000 clones, around 78% being singletons. In regard to this clone: What it recognizes is unknown.

Trimming removed 3 bases at V and 1 base at J, with 15 bases between. The CDR3 is made up of 16 amino acids. Germline V CDR1 and CDR2: MNHEY, SMNVEV (reference sequence). General observations from the study: Among several donors, about 4.6% of naive CD4 clonotypes were found in common. Represented diversity (both genetic and exposure-history) was limited by the small number of donors. Sorted-subset samples were not fully sequenced, rarefaction indicated.

The sequenced sample was memory CD4+ T cells sorted from blood. Specified subset: CD45RA-negative fraction. The sequence was obtained from a woman aged 25 to 45 in good health. The gene calls are TRBV27 and TRBJ1-1; D is ambiguous. This CDR3 is CASSFSRRGANTEAFF. The CDR3 bases are TGTGCCAGCAGTTTTAGTCGGCGGGGTGCGAACACTGAAGCTTTCTTT.